A single sample is the source of the 21 T cell receptor beta chains below, sequenced in a study of cytomegalovirus exposure and HLA in healthy donors. PCR employed 60 Vbeta and 13 Jbeta primers. The data were produced by immunoSEQ multiplex PCR, yet TCRdb's version contains in-frame clones alone and is incomplete. The table shows roughly 98,000 clones, with approximately 75% occurring only once. Material: PBMCs. Receptors were obtained from a female donor in good health and CMV-seropositive.

The J gene is TRBJ2-7, the V gene TRBV11-2; 9 bases are a match to TRBD2. The junction had 6 bases not matched to a gene; V was cut back by 4 bases and J by 2 bases. The CDR3 loop spans 15 amino acids. Germline CDR1 is SGHAT and CDR2 is FQNNGV. CDR3 nucleotide sequence: TGTGCCAGCAGCTCCCAGAGCGGGGGGCCCTACGAGCAGTACTTC. Translation gives CASSSQSGGPYEQYF.

The sample holds one count of this clone. The V and J genes are TRBV7-2 and TRBJ2-3; the match to TRBD2 covers 7 bases. The CDR3 spans 16 residues. Unmatched junction bases numbered 5, after V lost 1 base and J lost 1 base. The V gene's germline CDR1 is SGHTA and CDR2 FQGNSA. In nucleotides, the CDR3 is TGTGCCAGCAGCTTAGTGCTAGCGGCCGGCACAGATACGCAGTATTTT. The encoded protein is CASSLVLAAGTDTQYF. The full variable domain, in which reference TRBV7-2 and TRBJ2-3 provide the parts outside the CDR3, is GAGVSQSPSNKVTEKGKDVELRCDPISGHTALYWYRQSLGQGLEFLIYFQGNSAPDKSGLPSDRFSAERTGGSVSTLTIQRTQQEDSAVYLCASSLVLAAGTDTQYFGPGTRLTVL.

This clone has only one observation. The rearrangement joins TRBV10-1 to TRBJ2-7, with TRBD2 as a possible D gene (6 bases). CDR1 and CDR2 from the germline V gene are WNHNN and SYGVQD (reference sequence). The ends were cut back, 0 bases at V and 1 base at J, with 13 bases in the middle. The CDR3 consists of 16 residues. As DNA, the CDR3 is TGCGCCAGCAGTGAGTCGAAGGTAGCGGAGTCCTACGAGCAGTACTTC. This translates into CASSESKVAESYEQYF.

V and J are TRBV6-5 and TRBJ1-2; weak D call: TRBD1 (6 bases). This CDR3 contains 15 residues. The germline V gene has CDR1 MNHEY and CDR2 SVGAGI. V lost 2 bases and J 3 bases, leaving 13 bases between the germline ends. CDR3 coding DNA: TGTGCCAGCAGTTACGGGTCAGGGGAACACTATGGCTACACCTTC. Translating it yields CASSYGSGEHYGYTF.

This chain links TRBV2 with TRBJ2-2; tentative D call: TRBD2 (5 bases). The CDR3 loop spans 14 amino acids. Trimming removed 7 bases from V and 2 bases from J, with 11 bases in between. From germline, CDR1 is SNHLY and CDR2 FYNNEI. CDR3: CASKRSQNTGELFF. The CDR3 nucleotides are TGTGCCAGCAAGCGGAGTCAAAACACCGGGGAGCTGTTTTTT.

The chain is built from TRBV4-3 and TRBJ1-3, with a possible D match to TRBD1 (5 bases). CDR3 length: 17 residues. Trimming left V 2 bases short and J 0 bases short, with 14 bases between. The germline gives CDR1 LGHNA, CDR2 YSLEER. The CDR3 protein is CASSQQPPGYSGNTIYF. The DNA for the CDR3 is TGCGCCAGCAGCCAACAACCCCCAGGGTACTCTGGAAACACCATATATTTT.

J is TRBJ2-3 and V is TRBV6-5; the D gene is possibly TRBD1 (6 bases). The CDR3 sequence is 14 residues long. Germline CDR1 and CDR2: MNHEY and SVGAGI. The V and J ends lost 7 bases and 4 bases respectively, with 15 bases between them. CDR3 in amino acids: CASKDSSGSDTQYF. CDR3 coding DNA: TGTGCCAGCAAGGACAGTTCGGGGTCAGATACGCAGTATTTT.

The genes are TRBV6-4 and TRBJ2-3; 7 bases are a match to TRBD2. The CDR3 is 16 amino acids. V dropped 0 bases and J dropped 4; count of bases not matched to a gene: 7. Per the germline V gene, CDR1 is MRHNA and CDR2 is SNTAGT. CDR3 amino acids: CASSDSPSGGADTQYF. As DNA, the CDR3 is TGTGCCAGCAGTGACTCTCCTAGCGGAGGGGCAGATACGCAGTATTTT.

This rearrangement joins TRBV9 to TRBJ2-1, with 8 bases matching TRBD1. CDR3 length: 19 residues. The trim removed 0 bases at V and 6 bases at J, leaving 17 bases unmatched. CDR1 is SGDLS, CDR2 YYNGEE, per germline. The CDR3 bases are TGTGCCAGCAGCGTAGCTATTGGGACAGGCGCCAAGTGGGGCAATGAGCAGTTCTTC. This gives the protein CASSVAIGTGAKWGNEQFF.

This clone was seen more than once but under ten times. The chain couples TRBV30 to TRBJ1-2; TRBD1 matches 12 bases. The J segment lost 0 bases and the V segment lost 4 bases, leaving 9 bases of the junction unmatched. The germline V gene has CDR1 GTSNPN and CDR2 SVGIG (reference sequence). CDR3 length: 17 residues. CDR3 nucleotide sequence: TGTGCCTGGAAGGGACAGGGGGCTGAAAGAGCTAACTATGGCTACACCTTC. It specifies CAWKGQGAERANYGYTF.

This clone has more than one count but fewer than ten. V gene TRBV10-3 combines with J gene TRBJ2-7, with 7 positions matching TRBD1. Per the germline V gene, CDR1 is ENHRY and CDR2 is SYGVKD. The CDR3 has 13 amino acids. Unmatched junction bases numbered 4, after V lost 3 bases and J lost 5 bases. The CDR3, as DNA: TGTGCCATCAGTGAACAGGGGTTCGACGAGCAGTACTTC. Encoded protein: CAISEQGFDEQYF.

Only a few counts were recorded for this clone. The chain is built from TRBV2 and TRBJ2-2; TRBD1 might be the D (5 bases). V lost 0 bases and J lost 6, with 17 bases in between. CDR3 length: 17 amino acids. In germline, CDR1 is SNHLY, CDR2 FYNNEI. CDR3 amino acids: CASSEARQPTGPGELFF. The CDR3 nucleotides read TGTGCCAGCAGTGAAGCGCGACAGCCAACCGGGCCCGGGGAGCTGTTTTTT.

The V and J genes are TRBV5-6 and TRBJ1-4, with D maybe TRBD1 (5 bases). Looked up from germline, CDR1 is SGHDT and CDR2 is YYEEEE. V lost 0 bases to trimming and J lost 4 bases, with 10 bases between them. This CDR3 is 15 amino acids long. The CDR3 protein is CASSLGGSRNEKLFF. DNA of the CDR3: TGTGCCAGCAGCTTGGGGGGCAGCCGTAATGAAAAACTGTTTTTT.

The V and J genes are TRBV7-9 and TRBJ1-6; D not certain. Trimming pared 3 bases from V and 8 bases from J, leaving 5 bases between. The CDR3 consists of 12 residues. CDR1 is SEHNR and CDR2 is FQNEAQ in the germline V gene (reference sequence). The CDR3 loop reads CASSFGDSPLHF. CDR3 coding DNA: TGTGCCAGCAGCTTCGGGGATTCACCCCTCCACTTT.

This chain joins TRBV28 and TRBJ2-3; TRBD2 matches 7 bases. The V gene end was trimmed by 7 bases and the J gene end by 2 bases; junction bases not matched to a gene: 12. Germline loops: CDR1 MDHEN, CDR2 SYDVKM. The CDR3 runs to 16 residues. Here the CDR3 reads CASTPIGGGPTDTQYF. CDR3 coding DNA: TGTGCCAGCACACCCATCGGGGGAGGGCCCACAGATACGCAGTATTTT.

This sequence joins TRBV11-3 and TRBJ2-3; a possible D gene is TRBD2 (5 bases). CDR3 size: 15 residues. V dropped 1 base and J dropped 3 bases, with 11 bases sitting between them. Germline V gene lookup returns CDR1 SGHNT and CDR2 YENEEA. The CDR3 region has the DNA TGTGCCAGCAGCTTAGGGCCCGAGCGGACAGATACGCAGTATTTT. This gives the protein CASSLGPERTDTQYF.

The chain has TRBV5-1 and TRBJ1-2; D gene unclear. Trimming pared 4 bases from V and 1 base from J, leaving 20 bases between. CDR1 is SGHRS, CDR2 YFSETQ, per germline. This CDR3 region has 17 residues. The CDR3 sequence: CASSRQLPDGGNYGYTF. DNA of the CDR3: TGCGCCAGCAGCCGTCAGCTACCGGACGGAGGTAACTATGGCTACACCTTC.

The chain employs TRBV7-8 and TRBJ1-5, with a tentative D call TRBD1 (5 bases). The CDR3 is made up of 14 amino acids. CDR1 and CDR2 (germline): SGHVS, FQNEAQ. V lost 3 bases to trimming and J lost 4 bases, with 10 bases between them. CDR3 sequence (DNA): TGTGCCAGCAGCTTGAGCAGGGTTAATCAGCCCCAGCATTTT. This translates into CASSLSRVNQPQHF.

The chain employs TRBV4-3 and TRBJ2-1; 8 positions agree with TRBD2. Trimming took 1 base from V and 7 from J; bases not matched to a gene: 9. The CDR3 is 16 amino acids. The germline CDR1 and CDR2 sequences are LGHNA and YSLEER. The CDR3 spells CASSQVLAGLWNEQFF. The CDR3 DNA sequence: TGCGCCAGCAGCCAAGTCTTAGCGGGATTATGGAATGAGCAGTTCTTC.

The rearrangement joins TRBV4-1 to TRBJ2-2, with 12 bases lining up with TRBD1. Germline CDR1 and CDR2: MGHRA and YSYEKL. V lost 3 bases and J lost 4; bases outside the gene matches: 9. The CDR3 runs 18 residues. CDR3: CASSHTSGQGASTGELFF. The CDR3 coding sequence is TGCGCCAGCAGCCACACTTCGGGACAGGGGGCGAGCACCGGGGAGCTGTTTTTT.

In its sample, this clone ranks as medium-sized (0.01 to 0.1%). V is TRBV4-3 and J is TRBJ1-1; TRBD1 matches at 9 bases. Trimming cost V 0 bases and J 8 bases; bases outside gene matches: 7. CDR1 and CDR2 (germline): LGHNA, YSLEER. This CDR3 has 15 amino acids. The CDR3: CASSQDLGGQGEAFF. The CDR3 DNA reads as TGCGCCAGCAGCCAAGATCTTGGGGGACAGGGAGAAGCTTTCTTT.